This T cell receptor beta chain was recovered during a study of T cell responses to AZD1222 COVID-19 vaccine. Turning to the study itself: Second-dose timings of about 4 or about 12 weeks were pooled. Study results and limitations: Spike-specific TCRs gained breadth and depth after people received two AZD1222 doses. In a largely white British group with more females than males, clonal diversity was possibly underestimated. Baseline antibody screening turned up just a handful of seropositive AZD1222 recipients.

Sequencing was performed with immunoSEQ multiplex PCR; in TCRdb, only in-frame clones are kept and a portion is missing. Of 130,000 or so clones in the sample, approximately 93% were seen once. The CDR3 is made up of 13 amino acids. V lost 3 bases and J lost 6, with 9 bases in between. As to this clone: Its cognate antigen is unknown.

The sequence came from an adult in good health. Sequencing was performed on peripheral blood, taken on day 0 of AZD1222 vaccination. The chain uses TRBV12-3 or TRBV12-4 and TRBJ2-1, with a tentative D call TRBD1 (5 bases). CDR3 region: CASSLNRPNEQFF. DNA for the CDR3: TGTGCCAGCAGTTTGAACAGGCCCAATGAGCAGTTCTTC.